These T cell receptor beta chains were read from a single sample in a study of blood T cell repertoires in COVID-19. Sequenced by immunoSEQ multiplex PCR; TCRdb stores in-frame clones only, minus some. Altogether fewer than 400,000 clones are present, about 85% being singletons, with the ten largest covering 3.6%. Specimen: peripheral blood. All receptors come from a woman aged 18-30 years with acute or convalescent COVID-19. CDR3s include the opening cysteine and the closing phenylalanine or tryptophan. Each record gives: clone size, J gene, D gene, V gene, CDR3 protein, CDR3 DNA. A D gene is named only where the DNA matches it firmly. The size of a clone is reported for some rows only, either as once, few or many, or as a class for expanded clones.

. TRBJ1-3 . TRBV3-1/TRBV3-2 CASSQGHNSLHTIYF TGTGCCAGCAGCCAGGGTCACAACAGCCTGCACACCATATATTTT
. TRBJ2-4 . TRBV7-3 CASSSDSKNIQYF TGTGCCAGCAGCTCGGACAGCAAAAACATTCAGTACTTC
. TRBJ1-4 TRBD1 TRBV9 CASSVGQGNEKLFF TGTGCCAGCAGCGTGGGACAGGGTAATGAAAAACTGTTTTTT
. TRBJ2-2 TRBD1 TRBV5-6 CASRQQGRGDTGELFF TGTGCCAGCAGGCAACAGGGGAGAGGGGACACCGGGGAGCTGTTTTTT
. TRBJ2-1 TRBD2 TRBV7-9 CASSLGFSSGASSYNEQFF TGTGCCAGCAGCTTAGGCTTTTCTAGCGGGGCTAGCTCCTACAATGAGCAGTTCTTC
few TRBJ1-4 TRBD1 TRBV10-3 CAISESGTGSGKLFF TGTGCCATCAGTGAGTCCGGGACAGGCTCCGGAAAACTGTTTTTT
. TRBJ1-6 TRBD1 TRBV5-5 CASSRQGANSPLHF TGTGCCAGCAGTCGACAGGGGGCGAATTCACCCCTCCACTTT
. TRBJ2-2 TRBD2 TRBV28 CASRIPNSGSSTGELFF TGTGCCAGCAGAATTCCAAATAGCGGGAGCTCCACCGGGGAGCTGTTTTTT
. TRBJ1-3 TRBD1 TRBV11-3 CASSPGTGRSGNTIYF TGTGCCAGCTCTCCCGGGACAGGTCGCTCTGGAAACACCATATATTTT
. TRBJ1-2 . TRBV18 CASSPVTAAYYGYTF TGTGCCAGCTCACCAGTAACAGCCGCCTACTATGGCTACACCTTC
. TRBJ2-3 . TRBV4-1 CASSPGTDTQYF TGCGCCAGCAGCCCCGGGACAGATACGCAGTATTTT
. TRBJ1-3 . TRBV29-1 CSVEDYFSGNTIYF TGCAGCGTTGAAGATTATTTCTCTGGAAACACCATATATTTT
. TRBJ1-6 TRBD1 TRBV6-5 CASSRTGVNSPLHF TGTGCCAGCAGTCGTACAGGGGTGAATTCACCCCTCCACTTT
. TRBJ1-2 . TRBV6-7 CASSYSIVTNYGYTF TGTGCCAGCAGTTACTCGATAGTTACTAACTATGGCTACACCTTC
. TRBJ1-5 . TRBV19 CASSPEDGEPQHF TGTGCCAGTAGTCCTGAGGACGGGGAGCCCCAGCATTTT
. TRBJ1-1 . TRBV6-5 CASTSRMPGNTEAFF TGTGCCAGCACCTCCAGAATGCCAGGGAACACTGAAGCTTTCTTT
. TRBJ2-3 . TRBV10-3 CAIKGRGSSTDTQYF TGTGCCATCAAGGGCCGGGGGAGTAGCACAGATACGCAGTATTTT
. TRBJ2-1 TRBD2 TRBV24-1 CATSETSGRVYNEQFF TGTGCCACCAGTGAAACTAGCGGGAGGGTGTACAATGAGCAGTTCTTC